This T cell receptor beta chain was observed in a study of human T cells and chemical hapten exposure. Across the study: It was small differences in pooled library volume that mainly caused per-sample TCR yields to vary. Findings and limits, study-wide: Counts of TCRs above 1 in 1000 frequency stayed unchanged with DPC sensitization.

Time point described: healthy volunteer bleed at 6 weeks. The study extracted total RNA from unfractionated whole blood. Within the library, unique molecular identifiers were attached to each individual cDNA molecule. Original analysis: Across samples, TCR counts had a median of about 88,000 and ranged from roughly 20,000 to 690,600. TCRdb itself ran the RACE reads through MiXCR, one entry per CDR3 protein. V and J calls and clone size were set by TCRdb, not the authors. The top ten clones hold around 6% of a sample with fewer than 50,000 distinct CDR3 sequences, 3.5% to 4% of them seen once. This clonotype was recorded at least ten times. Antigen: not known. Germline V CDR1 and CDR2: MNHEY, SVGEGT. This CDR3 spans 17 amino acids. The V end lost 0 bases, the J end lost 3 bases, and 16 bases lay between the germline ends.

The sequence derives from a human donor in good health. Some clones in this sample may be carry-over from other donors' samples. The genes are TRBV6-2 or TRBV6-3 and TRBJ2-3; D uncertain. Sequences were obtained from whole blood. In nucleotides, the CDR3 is TGTGCCAGCAGTTACTCGCGCAACAACTACCCAACAGATACGCAGTATTTT. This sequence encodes CASSYSRNNYPTDTQYF.